This T cell receptor beta chain emerged from a study of memory CD4+ T cells and cytomegalovirus serostatus. Single viable CD3+CD4+CD8-CD45RO+ cells were sorted as the memory CD4+ T cells. CD4+ T cells were isolated by positive magnetic selection. V was shortened by 3 bases and J by 8 bases, with 4 bases between the two germline ends. The CDR3 covers 11 residues. Germline CDR1 LNHDA, CDR2 SQIVND (reference sequence). Study findings and constraints: CMV serostatus prediction reached median AUC 0.95, or 0.91 with US-trained model. Suggested: most of the CMV-linked TCR signature lies in CD4+ memory cells.

The method was immunoSEQ multiplex PCR; TCRdb's version includes in-frame clones alone and lacks a portion of them. This table holds about 43,000 clones, over 70% found once. A remark on this clone: Its matching antigen is unknown.

This receptor was identified in an adult in good health and CMV-seronegative. Source material: memory CD4+ T cells from blood. This chain connects TRBV19 to TRBJ2-2; D is undetermined. The CDR3 DNA reads TGTGCCAGTAGTATTAATGGGGAGCTGTTTTTT. It yields the protein CASSINGELFF. The variable domain in full, with the rest retrieved from reference TRBV19 and TRBJ2-2, is DGGITQSPKYLFRKEGQNVTLSCEQNLNHDAMYWYRQDPGQGLRLIYYSQIVNDFQKGDIAEGYSVSREKKESFPLTVTSAQKNPTAFYLCASSINGELFFGEGSRLTVL.